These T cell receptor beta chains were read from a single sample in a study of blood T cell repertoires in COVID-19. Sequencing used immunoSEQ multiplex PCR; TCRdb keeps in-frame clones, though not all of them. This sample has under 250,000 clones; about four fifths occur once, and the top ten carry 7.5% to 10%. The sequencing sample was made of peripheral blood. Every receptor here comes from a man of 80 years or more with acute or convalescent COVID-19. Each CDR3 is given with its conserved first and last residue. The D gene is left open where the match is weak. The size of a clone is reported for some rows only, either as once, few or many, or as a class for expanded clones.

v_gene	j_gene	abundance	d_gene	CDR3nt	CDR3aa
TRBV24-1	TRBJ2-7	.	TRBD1	TGTGCCACCAGTGCAGGGGGCTACGAGCAGTACTTC	CATSAGGYEQYF
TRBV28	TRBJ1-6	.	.	TGTGCCAGCAGTTCCCACGTGTCGGGCTATAATTCACCCCTCCACTTT	CASSSHVSGYNSPLHF
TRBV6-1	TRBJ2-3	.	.	TGTGCCAGCAGTGAACCAGCTGGTTGGGCCCGGAGCACAGATACGCAGTATTTT	CASSEPAGWARSTDTQYF
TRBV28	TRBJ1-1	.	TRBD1	TGTGCCAGCAGATACTCAGGGGGCCAGGCTTTCTTT	CASRYSGGQAFF
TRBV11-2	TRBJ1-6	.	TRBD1	TGTGCCAGCAGCCATCCCACAGGGGGTTTCCTCTATAATTCACCCCTCCACTTT	CASSHPTGGFLYNSPLHF
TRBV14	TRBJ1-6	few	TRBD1	TGTGCCAGCAGCCGCGGGACAGGGTACAATTCACCCCTCCACTTT	CASSRGTGYNSPLHF
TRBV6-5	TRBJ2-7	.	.	TGTGCCAGCAGTTACTCGAAGGGACGGGAGTCCTACGAGCAGTACTTC	CASSYSKGRESYEQYF
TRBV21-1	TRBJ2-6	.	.	TGTGCCAGCGAACAGGGGGCTGGGGCCAACGTCCTGACTTTC	CASEQGAGANVLTF
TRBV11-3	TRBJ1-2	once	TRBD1	TGTGCCAGAGGTACAGGGGAAGTATTGGGCTATGGCTACACCTTC	CARGTGEVLGYGYTF
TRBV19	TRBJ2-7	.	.	TGTGCCAGTAGTATAGATAGTAGCGGCATCTCCTACGAGCAGTACTTC	CASSIDSSGISYEQYF
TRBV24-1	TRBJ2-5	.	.	TGTGCCACCAGTGAACGTACTAGGCTCCAAGAGACCCAGTACTTC	CATSERTRLQETQYF
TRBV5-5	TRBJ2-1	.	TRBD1	TGTGCCAGCAGCTTGGGACAGGGATGGAATGAGCAGTTCTTC	CASSLGQGWNEQFF
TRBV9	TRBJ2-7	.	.	TGTGCCAGCAGCGCCGACACTCGGACAGCCGGCTACGAGCAGTACTTC	CASSADTRTAGYEQYF
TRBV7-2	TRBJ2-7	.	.	TGTGCCAGCAGCTTAATGGGACTCGGGCTCTACGAGCAGTACTTC	CASSLMGLGLYEQYF
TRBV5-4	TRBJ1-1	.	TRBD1	TGTGCCAGCAGCTTGGCTCAGGACAGGACGACTGAAGCTTTCTTT	CASSLAQDRTTEAFF
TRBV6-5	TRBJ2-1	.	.	TGTGCCAGCAGTTACTCGACAGCCAGACGAAGTGAGCAGTTCTTC	CASSYSTARRSEQFF
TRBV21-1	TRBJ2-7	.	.	TGTGCCAGCAGCAAAGTCTTGCGGAGGGGGTACTTC	CASSKVLRRGYF
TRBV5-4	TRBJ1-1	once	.	TGTGCCAGCAGCTTGGTAGGGGCCTTTGAAGCTTTCTTT	CASSLVGAFEAFF
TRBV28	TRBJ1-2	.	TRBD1	TGTGCCAGCAGGGGACAGGGGGACTATGGCTACACCTTC	CASRGQGDYGYTF
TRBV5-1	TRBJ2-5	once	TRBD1	TGCGCCAGCAGCGATCCACAGGGGATACAAGAGACCCAGTACTTC	CASSDPQGIQETQYF
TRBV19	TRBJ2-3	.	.	TGTGCCAGTAGCAACTGGAGGGCCTCGGATACGCAGTATTTT	CASSNWRASDTQYF
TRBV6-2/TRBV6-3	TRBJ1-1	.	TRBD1	TGTGCCAGCAGTTCTCGACAGGGGGCGATGTCTTTCTTT	CASSSRQGAMSFF
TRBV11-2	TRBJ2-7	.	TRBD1	TGTGCCAGCAGCTTAAGAGGACAGGTCTCCGAGCAGTACTTC	CASSLRGQVSEQYF
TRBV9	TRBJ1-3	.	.	TGTGCCAGCAGCGTAGACGGGGGGGCCGCTGGAAACACCATATATTTT	CASSVDGGAAGNTIYF
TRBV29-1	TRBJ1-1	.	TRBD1	TGCAGCGTTGAAGATCTCACAGGGGATAGGGTCACTGAAGCTTTCTTT	CSVEDLTGDRVTEAFF
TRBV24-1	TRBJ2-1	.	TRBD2	TGTGCCACCAGTGATTCTCGACTAGCGGGAATTGTAAGCTCCTACAATGAGCAGTTCTTC	CATSDSRLAGIVSSYNEQFF
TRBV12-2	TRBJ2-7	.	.	TGTGCAAGTCGCTTAGGGGGTGAGCACAGGAATATTTACGAGCAGTACTTC	CASRLGGEHRNIYEQYF
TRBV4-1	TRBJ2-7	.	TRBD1	TGCGCCAGCAGCCGACAGGGACCTAAGAGCTACGAGCAGTACTTC	CASSRQGPKSYEQYF
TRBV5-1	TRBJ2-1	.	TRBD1	TGCGCCAGCAGGTATGAAGGACAGGGGATGAATGAGCAGTTCTTC	CASRYEGQGMNEQFF
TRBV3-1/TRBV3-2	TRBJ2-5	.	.	TGTGCCAGCAGCCAAGTCCGTAGTAACGGGGAGACCCAGTACTTC	CASSQVRSNGETQYF
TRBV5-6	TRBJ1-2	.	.	TGTGCCAGCAGCTTGGTTGGGGCAGGTGGCTACACCTTC	CASSLVGAGGYTF
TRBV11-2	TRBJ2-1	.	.	TGTGCCAGCAGCTTAGATGGGGCCCTCTCCTACAATGAGCAGTTCTTC	CASSLDGALSYNEQFF
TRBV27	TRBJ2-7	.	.	TGTGCCAGCAAGGAGGGGCGCTTGTCCTACGAGCAGTACTTC	CASKEGRLSYEQYF
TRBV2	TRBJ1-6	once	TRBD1	TGTGCCAGCACTCCGAGACAGGGCAATTCACCCCTCCACTTT	CASTPRQGNSPLHF
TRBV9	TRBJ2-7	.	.	TGTGCCAGCAGCCCAAGAATGCCGATCGGAGGCGAGCAGTACTTC	CASSPRMPIGGEQYF
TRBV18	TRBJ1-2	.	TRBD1	TGTGCCAGCTCACCACCGGGACAGGGGGCTGGCTACACCTTC	CASSPPGQGAGYTF
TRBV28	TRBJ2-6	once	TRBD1	TGTGCCAGCAGTTCCTTGGGACAGGGATCCTCTGGGGCCAACGTCCTGACTTTC	CASSSLGQGSSGANVLTF
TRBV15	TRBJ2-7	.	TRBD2	TGTGCCACCAGCGGCCGGCGGCGGGAGACGGCCTACGAGCAGTACTTC	CATSGRRRETAYEQYF
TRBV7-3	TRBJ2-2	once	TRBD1	TGTGCCAGCAGCTTAACAGGACAGGGGTACGGGGAGCTGTTTTTT	CASSLTGQGYGELFF
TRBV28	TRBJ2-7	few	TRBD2	TGTGCCAGCAGTTTATTAGCGGGGGGGACCTACGAGCAGTACTTC	CASSLLAGGTYEQYF
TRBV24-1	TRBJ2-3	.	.	TGTGCCACCAGTGACCCGCCAGGGGATACGCAGTATTTT	CATSDPPGDTQYF
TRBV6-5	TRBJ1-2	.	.	TGTGCCAGCAGTTACTCGGGAGGGTGGGACTATGGCTACACCTTC	CASSYSGGWDYGYTF
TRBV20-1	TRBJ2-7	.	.	TGCAGTGCTAGTAGGGGCTTTAGGGGGTTGCCGGGGCCGTTATACGAGCAGTACTTC	CSASRGFRGLPGPLYEQYF
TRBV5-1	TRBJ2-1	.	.	TGCGCCAGCAGCTCGACGGCTAGCTCCTACAATGAGCAGTTCTTC	CASSSTASSYNEQFF
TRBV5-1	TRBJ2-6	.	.	TGCGCCAGCAGCTTGGCCTCCGGTCCCTCTGGGGCCAACGTCCTGACTTTC	CASSLASGPSGANVLTF
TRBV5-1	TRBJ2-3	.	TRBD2	TGCGCCAGCAGCTCACCGGGACTAGCGGGGGGTGGCACAGATACGCAGTATTTT	CASSSPGLAGGGTDTQYF
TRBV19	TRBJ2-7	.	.	TGTGCCAGTAGTACCCGGACAGTCGGGCTCCGGGCCTACGAGCAGTACTTC	CASSTRTVGLRAYEQYF
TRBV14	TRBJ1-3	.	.	TGTGCCAGCAGGCCGTATGGTCGGGGAAACACCATATATTTT	CASRPYGRGNTIYF
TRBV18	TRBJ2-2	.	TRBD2	TGTGCCAGCTCACCACGACAGCGGGAGATAAAAGCCGGGGAGCTGTTTTTT	CASSPRQREIKAGELFF
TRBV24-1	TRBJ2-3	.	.	TGTGCCACCAGTGACGGAACCGGACAGAGGGAATTCACAGATACGCAGTATTTT	CATSDGTGQREFTDTQYF
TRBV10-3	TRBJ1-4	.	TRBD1	TGTGCCATCAGTGAGGACCTCGGGACAGTAAAATTCGGTGAAAAACTGTTTTTT	CAISEDLGTVKFGEKLFF
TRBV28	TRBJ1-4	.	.	TGTGCCAGCGCGGGGAGGACTAATGAAAAACTGTTTTTT	CASAGRTNEKLFF
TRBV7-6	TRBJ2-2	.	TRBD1	TGTGCCAGCAGCTTAGCGCTCGGACAGGGACCGAACACCGGGGAGCTGTTTTTT	CASSLALGQGPNTGELFF